This paragraph reports one T cell receptor (beta chain). The data derive from a study of T cells in Graves' hyperthyroidism and ophthalmopathy. This CDR3 is built from 17 residues. V was pared by 1 base and J by 2 bases, with 6 bases of the junction left unmatched. From germline, CDR1 is SEHNR and CDR2 FQNEAQ (reference sequence). Patients with ophthalmopathy all had a Clinical Activity Score of at least 3, a NOSPECS grade of at least 4 and duration under 3 months. Pregnant or lactating patients were excluded, as were those with uncontrolled infection or other autoimmune disease. The investigators amplified TCR beta CDR3 regions from RNA transcripts. Primed by the HTBI set, a first-round RT-PCR was run on the TCR CDR3. TCRdb reanalysed the multiplex PCR reads using MiXCR and keeps one entry per CDR3 protein. Of 490,000 or so distinct CDR3 sequences in the sample, 15% to 20% are singletons; the top ten hold over 45%.

The chain combines TRBV7-9 with TRBJ1-5; 9 nucleotides agree with TRBD1. The sample consisted of blood. This receptor was obtained from a man aged 35-49 years with Graves' ophthalmopathy. CDR3 loop: CASSLGIQGAGNQPQHF. CDR3 bases: TGTGCCAGCAGCTTAGGGATACAGGGGGCCGGCAATCAGCCCCAGCATTTT.